Sequencing of this T cell receptor (beta chain) was carried out in a study of T-cell memory formation after mild COVID-19. TCRdb re-derived calls from the 5' RACE reads in MiXCR, one entry per CDR3 protein. The sample holds approximately 240,000 distinct CDR3 sequences, over 15% seen once. Comment on this clonotype: Its target is unknown.

Germline lookup yields CDR1 SGHDT and CDR2 YYEEEE. The V and J ends lost 2 bases and 7 bases respectively, with 13 bases between them. The CDR3 runs to 13 residues. Overall study results and limits: For contracting clones, CD4+ ones sat mainly in CM and EM, CD8+ in EMRA.

The specimen sequenced was PBMCs or a T cell subset sorted from them (not recorded which). The source is a young man who had mild COVID-19 (a few samples of this study predate the infection). Cell type and time point are not known. The chain recombines TRBV5-6 with TRBJ2-7, with D maybe TRBD2 (5 bases). CDR3 nucleotides: TGTGCCAGCAGCTTTTGGAGGACGGGAGAGCAGTACGTC. Amino acids: CASSFWRTGEQYV.